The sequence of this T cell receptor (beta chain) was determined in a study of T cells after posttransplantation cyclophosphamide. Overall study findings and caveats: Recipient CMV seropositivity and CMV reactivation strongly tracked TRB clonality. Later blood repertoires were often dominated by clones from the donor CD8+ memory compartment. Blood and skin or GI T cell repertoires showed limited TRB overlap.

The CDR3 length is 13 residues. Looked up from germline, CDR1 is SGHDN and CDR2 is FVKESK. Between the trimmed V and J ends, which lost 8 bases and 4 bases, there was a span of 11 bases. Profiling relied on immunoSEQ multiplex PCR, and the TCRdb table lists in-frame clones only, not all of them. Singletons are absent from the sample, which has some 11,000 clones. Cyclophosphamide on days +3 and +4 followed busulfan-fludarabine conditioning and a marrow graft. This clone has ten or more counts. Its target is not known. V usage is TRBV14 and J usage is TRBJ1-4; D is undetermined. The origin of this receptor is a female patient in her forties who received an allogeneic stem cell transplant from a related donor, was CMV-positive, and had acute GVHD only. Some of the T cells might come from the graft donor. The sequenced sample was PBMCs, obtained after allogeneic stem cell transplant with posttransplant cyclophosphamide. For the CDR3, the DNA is TGTGCCAGCTCCCGGGGATTTAATGAAAAACTGTTTTTT. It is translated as CASSRGFNEKLFF.